A single sample is the source of the 17 T cell receptor beta chains below, sequenced in a study of OX40 agonist ivuxolimab in advanced cancers. Libraries were prepared by immunoSEQ multiplex PCR; TCRdb keeps only in-frame clonotypes and omits some of them. The table records some 74,000 clones, around 90% of them present only once. Here the sequenced sample was CD4+ or CD8+ T cells sorted from blood, taken in a trial of the OX40 agonist ivuxolimab. These receptors came from an adult with an advanced solid tumor such as melanoma, head and neck, liver or kidney cancer.

This chain connects TRBV6-6 to TRBJ2-7, with no clear D. The germline gives CDR1 MNHNY, CDR2 SVGAGI (reference sequence). The V end was cut by 3 bases, the J end by 3 bases, with 3 bases between. The CDR3 has 11 residues. CDR3 in DNA: TGTGCCAGCAGTTATGTCTACGAGCAGTACTTC. This gives the protein CASSYVYEQYF.

The rearrangement uses TRBV5-6 and TRBJ2-3; TRBD1 matches at 7 bases. Germline V CDR1 and CDR2: SGHDT, YYEEEE. Trimming at V came to 4 bases and at J to 0 bases, leaving 5 bases not matched to a gene. The CDR3 sequence is 15 residues long. This CDR3 reads CASSEDRVSTDTQYF. The CDR3 region has the DNA TGTGCCAGCAGCGAAGACAGGGTTAGCACAGATACGCAGTATTTT.

The chain recombines TRBV9 with TRBJ2-5; 7 bases agree with TRBD2. The CDR3 is made up of 15 amino acids. Germline CDR1 and CDR2: SGDLS and YYNGEE. Trimming cost V 0 bases and J 3 bases; bases outside gene matches: 5. The CDR3 region has the DNA TGTGCCAGCAGCGTAGGGTGGGAGGGCAAAGAGACCCAGTACTTC. Its translation: CASSVGWEGKETQYF.

The J gene is TRBJ2-1, the V gene TRBV5-4; 7 bases match TRBD2. The CDR3 consists of 14 residues. The germline V gene has CDR1 SGHNT and CDR2 YYREEE (reference sequence). Losses at the gene ends were 4 bases for V and 4 bases for J; bases not matched to a gene: 5. CDR3 loop: CASSLGGGYNEQFF. Written as DNA, the CDR3 is TGTGCCAGCAGCCTGGGCGGGGGATACAATGAGCAGTTCTTC.

CDR3 sequence (DNA): TGTGCCAGCTCACCACCAACAGGGTCCGGACCGGGCGAAAAACTGTTTTTT. As protein: CASSPPTGSGPGEKLFF. The chain recombines TRBV18 with TRBJ1-4; the D gene is possibly TRBD1 (6 bases). V was shortened by 0 bases and J by 8 bases, with 19 bases between the two germline ends. CDR1 KGHSH and CDR2 LQKENI come from the germline V gene. The CDR3 extends over 17 amino acids.

The chain is built from TRBV15 and TRBJ2-7; D possibly matches TRBD1 or TRBD2 (5 bases each). The CDR3 totals 15 residues. Trimming shortened V by 0 bases and J by 3 bases, and 12 bases separated the two germline ends. Germline loops: CDR1 LNHNV, CDR2 YYDKDF (reference sequence). The CDR3 DNA reads as TGTGCCACCAGCAGAGATCGGGGCTCATACTACGAGCAGTACTTC. Protein sequence: CATSRDRGSYYEQYF.

This rearrangement joins TRBV7-9 to TRBJ1-1; D is perhaps TRBD1 (5 bases). Germline lookup yields CDR1 SEHNR and CDR2 FQNEAQ (reference sequence). This CDR3 comprises 15 residues. Deletions cut 4 bases from V and 10 bases from J, with 22 bases between. CDR3 residues: CASSYVPGLLNVAFF. CDR3 nucleotides: TGTGCCAGCAGCTACGTACCGGGACTCCTAAATGTAGCTTTCTTT.

The V gene is TRBV30, the J gene TRBJ1-5; possibly TRBD1 for D (5 bases). Trimming stripped 1 base from V and 7 bases from J, with 14 bases between. CDR1 is GTSNPN, CDR2 SVGIG, per germline (reference sequence). The CDR3 totals 14 residues. CDR3 in DNA: TGTGCCTGGAGTGCCCAGGGTAGCGGACAGCCCCAGCATTTT. This sequence encodes CAWSAQGSGQPQHF. Complete variable domain (other parts from reference TRBV30 and TRBJ1-5): SQTIHQWPATLVQPVGSPLSLECTVEGTSNPNLYWYRQAAGRGLQLLFYSVGIGQISSEVPQNLSASRPQDRQFILSSKKLLLSDSGFYLCAWSAQGSGQPQHFGDGTRLSIL.

The chain joins TRBV6-4 to TRBJ2-3, with unresolved D. The CDR3 is 14 amino acids. Trimming removed 3 bases from V and 4 bases from J, with 11 bases in between. Germline-derived CDR1 and CDR2 are MRHNA and SNTAGT. CDR3 sequence: CASSEVQASDTQYF. DNA for the CDR3: TGTGCCAGCAGTGAAGTCCAGGCTTCAGATACGCAGTATTTT.

This clone was detected only a few times. The V call is TRBV28, the J call TRBJ1-3; D is possibly TRBD1 (5 bases). The CDR3 length is 14 residues. Germline loops: CDR1 MDHEN, CDR2 SYDVKM. The ends were cut back, 1 base at V and 4 bases at J, with 8 bases in the middle. The CDR3 here is CASSLSQGGNTIYF. The CDR3 DNA follows: TGTGCCAGCAGTTTATCGCAGGGAGGAAACACCATATATTTT.

The chain's CDR3 is CASSATSGRAVTDTQYF. In DNA form, the CDR3 reads TGTGCCAGCAGTGCCACTAGCGGGAGGGCCGTGACAGATACGCAGTATTTT. The chain carries TRBV28 and TRBJ2-3; 13 nucleotides align to TRBD2. V was clipped by 5 bases and J by 3 bases; unmatched bases: 8. The CDR3 extends over 17 amino acids. CDR1 is MDHEN and CDR2 is SYDVKM in the germline V gene.

The V call is TRBV30, the J call TRBJ1-6; D unclear. Looked up from germline, CDR1 is GTSNPN and CDR2 is SVGIG (reference sequence). V shed 2 bases and J shed 4 bases, with 12 bases lying between them. The CDR3 totals 15 residues. The CDR3: CAWSTSGRYNSPLHF. Here the CDR3 DNA reads TGTGCCTGGAGTACCTCCGGGAGATATAATTCACCCCTCCACTTT. Looking up the rest from reference TRBV30 and TRBJ1-6 gives the full variable domain: SQTIHQWPATLVQPVGSPLSLECTVEGTSNPNLYWYRQAAGRGLQLLFYSVGIGQISSEVPQNLSASRPQDRQFILSSKKLLLSDSGFYLCAWSTSGRYNSPLHFGNGTRLTVT.

This chain joins TRBV20-1 and TRBJ2-7; D is possibly TRBD2 (5 bases). CDR3 length: 10 residues. V was pared by 5 bases and J by 7 bases, with 9 bases between. The V gene's germline CDR1 is DFQATT and CDR2 SNEGSKA (reference sequence). The CDR3 DNA reads as TGCAGTGCTGAGTGGGAGGAGCAGTACTTC. It yields the protein CSAEWEEQYF.

The chain couples TRBV5-1 to TRBJ2-5; 9 positions agree with TRBD2. J lost 5 bases, V lost 4 bases, and 12 bases had no gene match. The CDR3 is 16 residues long. The V gene's germline CDR1 is SGHRS and CDR2 YFSETQ. For the CDR3, the DNA is TGCGCCAGCAGCCAGAGCCTAGGCGGGAGGGACGAGACCCAGTACTTC. Translated: CASSQSLGGRDETQYF.

The chain uses TRBV9 and TRBJ1-4; 7 positions agree with TRBD1. Trimming took 6 bases from V and 0 from J; bases not matched to a gene: 8. The CDR3 is 16 residues long. Germline CDR1 SGDLS, CDR2 YYNGEE. The CDR3 is CASTAGQSTTNEKLFF. CDR3 coding DNA: TGTGCCAGCACCGCGGGACAGTCTACAACTAATGAAAAACTGTTTTTT.

The V and J genes are TRBV6-6 and TRBJ2-3; 8 positions match TRBD1. Trimming cost V 6 bases and J 4 bases; bases outside gene matches: 9. Germline CDR1 MNHNY, CDR2 SVGAGI (reference sequence). The CDR3 has 15 residues. The CDR3 spells CASRPPDRVADTQYF. DNA for the CDR3: TGTGCCAGCAGACCCCCGGACAGGGTGGCAGATACGCAGTATTTT.

This rearrangement joins TRBV19 to TRBJ2-1; 9 bases are a match to TRBD2. This CDR3 has 16 amino acids. Trimming removed 6 bases from V and 6 bases from J; junction bases left unmatched: 12. Germline values: CDR1 LNHDA, CDR2 SQIVND (reference sequence). The CDR3 DNA follows: TGTGCCAGTAGCAAACTTGGACTAGCGAGGATCAATGAGCAGTTCTTC. Translating gives CASSKLGLARINEQFF.